The present T cell receptor (beta chain) was sequenced within a study of T cells in Graves' hyperthyroidism and ophthalmopathy (dated by TCRdb to about 2019). Turning to the overall study: Peripheral blood samples were taken at initial diagnosis, before any treatment was given. In several Graves' hyperthyroidism patients, the study also compared T-cell repertoires from thyroid tissue with T-cell repertoires from blood. A discovery cohort of around 100 patients, 43 with Graves' ophthalmopathy and under 60 with stable Graves' hyperthyroidism, was used to find distinguishing TCR V-J signatures. The approximately 100 discovery patients were divided at random into training and test sets in a 7:3 ratio. TCR Vbeta CDR3 sequencing of approximately 140 peripheral blood samples (over 40 ophthalmopathy, 75 hyperthyroidism and 17 progressor patients) is reported in the paper. Prospective prediction of ophthalmopathy was tested in an independent validation cohort of 18 to 20 hyperthyroidism patients and some 17 patients who later progressed to ophthalmopathy. After sampling, hyperthyroidism patients received methimazole starting at 30 mg daily, and ophthalmopathy patients received high-dose intravenous methylprednisolone.

Study-level results and caveats: Blood samples also contained most of the expanded thyroid clonotypes (frequency above 0.001), which suggests that blood repertoires may reflect thyroid immune responses. In cross-validation, a model built on a 13 V-J signature told ophthalmopathy apart from stable hyperthyroidism with under 90% sensitivity and roughly 81% specificity, and in testing the same model reached 80%/75%. Sample size was not statistically predetermined, and blinding of investigators to group allocation was not performed. In validation, progression to ophthalmopathy was predicted by the model with nearly 71% sensitivity and roughly 72% specificity, a median of roughly 6.4 months before onset.

About this clonotype: The antigen this receptor binds is unknown. Base qualities are not at hand, and no much larger clone is one base apart.

The CDR3, from cysteine to phenylalanine, totals 14 residues. This entry keeps only the CDR3 DNA: 42 bases, framed from base 1. Ends trimmed: V by 4 bases, J by 1 base; bases unmatched to a gene: 2. CDR1 and CDR2 were assigned from the germline V gene as MGHRA and YSYEKL. Graves' hyperthyroidism was defined as stable when no progression to ophthalmopathy occurred over 18 months of follow-up. Hyperthyroidism patients were newly diagnosed, with disease duration under 2 months, and aged 18 to 65 years. Patients with uncontrolled infections, other autoimmune diseases, pregnancy or lactation were excluded. Diagnoses relied on clinical symptoms, serum thyroxine and TRAb, thyroid ultrasound and orbital computed tomography. Ficoll-Paque density gradient centrifugation was used to isolate PBMCs from around 10 ml of fresh peripheral blood. Total RNA was extracted using Trizol reagent, and RNA quality was assessed on an Agilent 2100 Bioanalyzer.

The TCR beta CDR3 regions were amplified from RNA transcripts. The first round of RT-PCR for the TCR CDR3 was performed with the HTBI primer set and the Qiagen OneStep RT-PCR kit. Libraries were constructed in a second round of multiplex PCR, after which size selection and purification were carried out. Libraries were sequenced paired-end with 100 bp reads on an Illumina HiSeq2000. In the original analysis: SOAPnuke was used to process the raw data, removing reads that contained adapters or uncalled bases, had a mean Phred below 15, or lacked an exact match to the constant primer or identifier. High-quality paired reads were merged using COPE v1.2.5, and each unique nucleotide sequence was defined as a clonotype. MiTCR v1.1 was used to align clonotypes to the IMGT TRBV, TRBD and TRBJ reference segments. Analysis was restricted to V-J combinations with a frequency above 0.0001, which covered roughly 99% of repertoires. The TCS score was defined as F50 (clonal expansion) divided by E x V (chaos), with BLOSUM62-based TCRdist calculated between CDR3 peptides within each V-J. Welch's t-statistics and random forest reduced around 520 V-J features to around 14, which were used in a naive Bayes classifier (R e1071). TCRdb trimmed the raw reads at Q25, called clones with MiXCR and kept productive beta chains. For every CDR3 protein sequence, its rows merge into one entry that carries the most common genes and DNA. V and J calls and clone size were set by TCRdb, not the authors. Recorded for this sample are some 770,000 distinct CDR3 sequences; roughly 15% of them occurred a single time. The ten biggest clones cover roughly 8% of the sample.

Source material: blood. The clonotype comes from a man younger than 30 with Graves' hyperthyroidism. The chain uses TRBV4-1 and TRBJ1-1, with 8 middle bases fitting TRBD1. DNA sequence: TGCGCCAGCAGCCGGACAGGGACGAACACTGAAGCTTTCTTT. This sequence encodes CASSRTGTNTEAFF.